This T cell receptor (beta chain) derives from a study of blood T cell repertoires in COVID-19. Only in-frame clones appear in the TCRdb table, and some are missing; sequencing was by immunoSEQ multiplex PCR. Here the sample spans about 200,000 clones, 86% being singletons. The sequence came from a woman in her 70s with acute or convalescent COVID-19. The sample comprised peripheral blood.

For the CDR3, the DNA is TGCAGTGCTAGTACCACGGGGGACCAAATCTACGAGCAGTACTTC. As protein: CSASTTGDQIYEQYF. J is TRBJ2-7 and V is TRBV20-1, with a possible D match to TRBD2 (6 bases). Between the trimmed V and J ends, which lost 3 bases and 3 bases, there was a span of 18 bases. This CDR3 has 15 amino acids. CDR1 is DFQATT, CDR2 SNEGSKA, per germline (reference sequence).